Presented here are 32 T cell receptor beta chains from one specimen sequenced in a study of post-analysis software for immune sequencing data. No antigen has been identified for these receptors. Tagging with unique molecular identifiers was a feature of the TCR beta cDNA libraries. One entry per CDR3 protein results from TCRdb running MiXCR on the PCR reads. The table includes around 250,000 distinct CDR3 sequences, 36% detected once. General study points: TRBV5-6, TRBV5-1 and TRBV20-1 were among 4 or 5 TRBV segments more frequent in patients than controls.

The sample taken for sequencing was blood. All receptors come from a girl aged 5 to 17 with multiple sclerosis.

The chain is built from TRBV4-1 and TRBJ2-2; D unresolved. The ends were cut back, 0 bases at V and 2 bases at J, with 13 bases in the middle. The CDR3 is 17 residues long. Germline V gene sequence: CDR1 MGHRA, CDR2 YSYEKL. The CDR3 DNA reads as TGCGCCAGCAGCCAAGAACCCCGCTTAGGTAACACCGGGGAGCTGTTTTTT. Translation gives CASSQEPRLGNTGELFF.

A remark on this clonotype: This may arise from a read error, as a much more abundant clone is one base away. The V call is TRBV20-1, the J call TRBJ2-4; 11 bases map to TRBD2. Matching the DNA end better, TRBJ2-5 makes the J call doubtful. CDR1 DFQATT and CDR2 SNEGSKA come from the germline V gene (reference sequence). The CDR3 is made up of 17 amino acids. In nucleotides, the CDR3 is TGCAGTGCTAGTACTAGCGGGGGACGCTTGGGGCGAGAGACCCAGTACTTC. This encodes CSASTSGGRLGRETQYF.

This clonotype has ten or more counts. V usage is TRBV2 and J usage is TRBJ2-1; TRBD1 is a possible D gene (5 bases). CDR1 SNHLY and CDR2 FYNNEI come from the germline V gene. V was cut by 6 bases and J by 1 base, with 13 bases left in between. The CDR3 extends over 15 amino acids. DNA for the CDR3: TGTGCCAGCAGAGACGACAGTGATTCCTACAATGAGCAGTTCTTC. Translation gives CASRDDSDSYNEQFF.

This clonotype was detected many times. This chain joins TRBV7-9 and TRBJ2-1; D remains ambiguous. The CDR3 is 14 residues long. CDR1 and CDR2 (germline): SEHNR, FQNEAQ (reference sequence). Trimming removed 5 bases from V and 5 bases from J, with 13 bases in between. The CDR3: CASSIHSQHNEQFF. In DNA form, the CDR3 reads TGTGCCAGCAGCATCCACAGCCAGCACAATGAGCAGTTCTTC.

This clonotype showed up just a few times. This clone may be a read error of a much larger clone one base away. The chain recombines TRBV10-3 with TRBJ2-1, with D hard to call. V was clipped by 9 bases and J by 0 bases, with 9 bases between them. The CDR3 is 13 amino acids. CDR1 ENHRY and CDR2 SYGVKD come from the germline V gene. DNA for the CDR3: TGTGCCATTGGGAATGACTCCTACAATGAGCAGTTCTTC. This gives the protein CAIGNDSYNEQFF.

The chain couples TRBV7-8 to TRBJ2-7; TRBD2 might be the D (5 bases). Germline CDR1 SGHVS, CDR2 FQNEAQ. The CDR3 has 10 amino acids. The ends were cut back, 6 bases at V and 5 bases at J, with 5 bases in the middle. CDR3 DNA: TGTGCCAGCAGGGAGGACGAGCAGTACTTC. This sequence encodes CASREDEQYF. The full variable domain, rest sourced from reference TRBV7-8 and TRBJ2-7, is GAGVSQSPRYKVAKRGQDVALRCDPISGHVSLFWYQQALGQGPEFLTYFQNEAQLDKSGLPSDRFFAERPEGSVSTLKIQRTQQEDSAVYLCASREDEQYFGPGTRLTVT.

This rearrangement joins TRBV6-5 to TRBJ2-2; a possible D gene is TRBD2 (6 bases). The CDR3 contains 15 residues. Germline V gene lookup returns CDR1 MNHEY and CDR2 SVGAGI. The V end was cut by 6 bases, the J end by 1 base, with 12 bases between. The CDR3 loop is CASSPGLVNTGELFF. The CDR3 DNA follows: TGTGCCAGCAGCCCGGGACTCGTGAACACCGGGGAGCTGTTTTTT.

As concerns this clonotype: The CDR3 end shows no conserved phenylalanine or tryptophan, and so a read error is likely. The V and J genes are TRBV5-1 and TRBJ2-5; no firm D call. Trimming stripped 0 bases from V and 1 base from J, with 4 bases between. CDR1 is SGHRS, CDR2 YFSETQ, per germline. The CDR3 is 13 amino acids. CDR3 coding DNA: TGCGCCAGCAGCTTGGTTGTCCAAGAGACCCAGTACTTA. As protein: CASSLVVQETQYL.

This clonotype has ten or more counts. V gene TRBV14 combines with J gene TRBJ2-1; 9 bases line up with TRBD1. Germline V gene data show CDR1 as SGHDN and CDR2 as FVKESK. Trimming at V came to 4 bases and at J to 4 bases, leaving 8 bases not matched to a gene. The CDR3 consists of 16 residues. The CDR3 loop reads CASSRSRDRAYNEQFF. The CDR3 nucleotides are TGTGCCAGCAGCCGCAGCCGGGACAGGGCGTACAATGAGCAGTTCTTC.

V usage is TRBV6-5 and J usage is TRBJ2-3, with 7 positions matching TRBD2. Germline CDR1 reads MNHEY; CDR2 reads SVGAGI. Trimming cost V 4 bases and J 2 bases; bases outside gene matches: 6. This CDR3 contains 15 residues. The CDR3 here is CASSLSGKYTDTQYF. In DNA form, the CDR3 reads TGTGCCAGCAGTTTGAGCGGGAAATACACAGATACGCAGTATTTT.

Details on this clonotype: A much larger clonotype is one base distant, so this may be a read error. The chain uses TRBV24-1 and TRBJ2-7; D may correspond to TRBD1 or TRBD2 (6 bases each). Germline values: CDR1 KGHDR, CDR2 SFDVKD. CDR3 length equals 14 residues. The DNA of the CDR3 is TGTGCCACCAGCGGTAGGACAGTTTCGGGGGAGCGGTACTTC. Residues: CATSGRTVSGERYF.

The rearrangement links TRBV4-1 to TRBJ1-2; D is possibly TRBD1 (5 bases). The germline CDR1 and CDR2 sequences are MGHRA and YSYEKL. The CDR3 contains 15 residues. V dropped 0 bases and J dropped 4 bases, with 12 bases sitting between them. In nucleotides, the CDR3 is TGCGCCAGCAGCCAAGAAGCGGGGGTTCTCTATGGCTACACCTTC. It codes for CASSQEAGVLYGYTF.

This clonotype appeared many times. The rearrangement joins TRBV11-2 to TRBJ1-5; 7 bases map to TRBD1. Trimming cost V 5 bases and J 6 bases; bases outside gene matches: 4. The CDR3 has 13 residues. Germline loops: CDR1 SGHAT, CDR2 FQNNGV. CDR3 sequence reads: CASSLDRVQPQHF. CDR3 nucleotides: TGTGCCAGCAGCCTCGACAGGGTTCAGCCCCAGCATTTT.

A note on this clonotype: This may stem from a read error, because a much larger clone lies one nucleotide away. The chain carries TRBV6-2 or TRBV6-3 and TRBJ2-7; D perhaps matches TRBD2 (6 bases). Looked up from germline, CDR1 is MNHEY and CDR2 is SVGEGT. This CDR3 is built from 11 residues. V gave up 8 bases and J gave up 6 bases, with 11 bases separating them. CDR3 nucleotides: TGTGCCAGCCGGGGAGGTAGCGAGCAGTACTTC. It translates to CASRGGSEQYF.

The chain recombines TRBV6-5 with TRBJ2-3; the match to TRBD2 covers 8 bases. CDR3 size: 18 residues. Germline values: CDR1 MNHEY, CDR2 SVGAGI. V was clipped by 0 bases and J by 3 bases; unmatched bases: 11. CDR3 DNA sequence: TGTGCCAGCAGTTACTCGATAAGTCAGCGGGGGAAGACAGATACGCAGTATTTT. This sequence encodes CASSYSISQRGKTDTQYF.

This clonotype was seen a handful of times. This chain links TRBV19 with TRBJ2-1; 8 bases are a match to TRBD2. The DNA end is more similar to TRBJ2-7, so the J call may be wrong. The CDR3 is 13 amino acids. Looked up from germline, CDR1 is LNHDA and CDR2 is SQIVND (reference sequence). The CDR3 DNA follows: TGTGCCAGTAGTCCCGGGCTAGCGGGCGAGCAGTACTTC. Protein: CASSPGLAGEQYF.

This clonotype was detected a few times. The rearrangement joins TRBV20-1 to TRBJ2-5, with 7 bases fitting TRBD2. With 6 bases clipped from V and 0 bases from J, the junction kept 10 bases outside the gene matches. This CDR3 region has 15 residues. CDR1 and CDR2 from the germline V gene are DFQATT and SNEGSKA (reference sequence). The CDR3 sequence: CSATEGRADQETQYF. Written as DNA, the CDR3 is TGCAGTGCGACGGAGGGGAGGGCCGACCAAGAGACCCAGTACTTC.

This clonotype came up a few times. Possible read error: a much larger clone is one base away. This sequence joins TRBV6-5 and TRBJ2-5; the D is unclear. This CDR3 is 12 amino acids long. Trimming removed 10 bases at V and 11 bases at J, with 20 bases between. Germline loops: CDR1 MNHEY, CDR2 SVGAGI. CDR3 sequence reads: CATAALTNEQYF. The CDR3 coding sequence is TGTGCCACCGCCGCGTTAACTAATGAGCAGTACTTC.

In this sample, this clonotype turned up a few times. This clone may be a read error of a much larger clone one base away. The chain recombines TRBV5-1 with TRBJ2-1, with 9 bases aligning to TRBD1. With 3 bases clipped from V and 2 bases from J, the junction kept 9 bases outside the gene matches. Germline V gene lookup returns CDR1 SGHRS and CDR2 YFSETQ. This CDR3 has 17 residues. CDR3 protein: CASSWGAGQGTYNEQFF. The CDR3 DNA is TGCGCCAGCAGCTGGGGGGCGGGACAGGGCACCTACAATGAGCAGTTCTTC. The full variable domain, rest sourced from reference TRBV5-1 and TRBJ2-1, is KAGVTQTPRYLIKTRGQQVTLSCSPISGHRSVSWYQQTPGQGLQFLFEYFSETQRNKGNFPGRFSGRQFSNSRSEMNVSTLELGDSALYLCASSWGAGQGTYNEQFFGPGTRLTVL.

The rearrangement joins TRBV20-1 to TRBJ2-1, with D possibly matching TRBD2 (6 bases). V shed 3 bases and J shed 7 bases, with 10 bases lying between them. Looked up from germline, CDR1 is DFQATT and CDR2 is SNEGSKA (reference sequence). The CDR3 totals 12 residues. The CDR3 region is CSARDSGNEQFF. In DNA, the CDR3 is TGCAGTGCTAGGGATAGCGGAAATGAGCAGTTCTTC.

This clonotype was found once. The genes are TRBV28 and TRBJ2-2; 10 nucleotides line up with TRBD1. V lost 5 bases to trimming and J lost 1 base; unmatched junction nucleotides: 4. The germline V gene encodes CDR1 MDHEN and CDR2 SYDVKM. The CDR3 covers 16 residues. CDR3 nucleotides: TGTGCCAGCAGTACGACAGGGGGCAAGAACACCGGGGAGCTGTTTTTT. Its protein product is CASSTTGGKNTGELFF.

This clonotype was seen repeatedly, ten times or more. The chain combines TRBV29-1 with TRBJ1-2; possibly TRBD1 for D (5 bases). CDR1 is SQVTM, CDR2 ANQGSEA, per germline. V was clipped by 3 bases and J by 4 bases, with 15 bases between them. The CDR3 contains 14 residues. This chain's CDR3 is CSVDPTETLYGYTF. CDR3 nucleotide sequence: TGCAGCGTTGATCCGACAGAGACCCTCTATGGCTACACCTTC.

Points on this clonotype: This could be a read error, since a much larger clone is one nucleotide away. The gene calls are TRBV5-1 and TRBJ2-1; the match to TRBD2 covers 7 bases. The germline CDR1 and CDR2 sequences are SGHRS and YFSETQ. The CDR3 totals 14 residues. J was trimmed by 9 bases and V by 4 bases; bases with no gene match: 10. CDR3 sequence: CASSRRGSLSEQFF. CDR3 DNA sequence: TGCGCCAGCAGCCGGCGCGGGAGCCTCAGTGAGCAGTTCTTC.

This chain links TRBV20-1 with TRBJ2-5; D call uncertain. Trimming cost V 0 bases and J 2 bases, with 10 bases left between them. The length of the CDR3 is 14 residues. Germline CDR1 and CDR2: DFQATT and SNEGSKA (reference sequence). CDR3 DNA: TGCAGTGCTAGAGATCTCACGGAGCAAGAGACCCAGTACTTC. Protein: CSARDLTEQETQYF.

This clonotype was counted a single time. The chain recombines TRBV28 with TRBJ1-1; unclear D gene. The CDR3 is 15 residues long. The germline V gene encodes CDR1 MDHEN and CDR2 SYDVKM. Trimming pared 1 base from V and 0 bases from J, leaving 9 bases between. CDR3 in amino acids: CASSLFRSVNTEAFF. As DNA, the CDR3 is TGTGCCAGCAGTTTATTTCGTTCAGTGAACACTGAAGCTTTCTTT.

This clonotype was observed at least ten times. This chain connects TRBV4-1 to TRBJ1-1; TRBD1 aligns across 8 bases. The CDR3 sequence is 15 residues long. CDR1 is MGHRA and CDR2 is YSYEKL in the germline V gene. The J segment lost 4 bases and the V segment lost 2 bases, leaving 6 bases of the junction unmatched. DNA of the CDR3: TGCGCCAGCAGCCAATGGCAGGGGGCGGCCACTGAAGCTTTCTTT. Translating it yields CASSQWQGAATEAFF.

The sample holds one count of this clonotype. The rearrangement links TRBV10-3 to TRBJ2-7; D is unclear. Germline V gives CDR1 ENHRY, CDR2 SYGVKD. V lost 8 bases, J lost 5 bases, and 19 bases lay in between. This CDR3 contains 14 residues. CDR3 residues: CAICSNPETDEQYF. The CDR3 region has the DNA TGTGCCATCTGCTCTAACCCGGAGACGGACGAGCAGTACTTC.

The chain has TRBV3-1 and TRBJ2-1, with a weak D call TRBD1 (6 bases). The germline gives CDR1 LGHDT, CDR2 YNNKEL (reference sequence). The CDR3 sequence is 12 residues long. V dropped 0 bases and J dropped 9 bases, with 6 bases sitting between them. The chain's CDR3 is CASSQEGGEQFF. The CDR3, as DNA: TGTGCCAGCAGCCAAGAAGGGGGTGAGCAGTTCTTC.

At least ten counts were recorded for this clonotype. The chain joins TRBV30 to TRBJ2-7; D is perhaps TRBD2 (6 bases). The CDR3 loop spans 12 amino acids. V dropped 2 bases and J dropped 6 bases, with 11 bases sitting between them. Germline CDR1 reads GTSNPN; CDR2 reads SVGIG (reference sequence). The DNA of the CDR3 is TGTGCCTGGAGTATTTACGGGGGCGAGCAGTACTTC. Protein product: CAWSIYGGEQYF.

Within the sample, this clonotype is medium-sized. The chain carries TRBV5-1 and TRBJ2-3, with a tentative D call TRBD2 (6 bases). CDR1 is SGHRS, CDR2 YFSETQ, per germline. CDR3 size: 15 residues. Trimming cost V 0 bases and J 4 bases, with 12 bases left between them. The CDR3 sequence: CASSLGSGVADTQYF. CDR3 nucleotides: TGCGCCAGCAGCTTGGGATCGGGAGTGGCAGATACGCAGTATTTT.

This clonotype was picked up a small number of times. This chain connects TRBV20-1 to TRBJ1-1, with D perhaps TRBD1 (6 bases). Germline V gene data show CDR1 as DFQATT and CDR2 as SNEGSKA (reference sequence). Trimming took off 3 bases at V and 5 bases at J, with 16 bases between the two ends. The CDR3 is 14 amino acids. CDR3 region: CSASRGGGRTEAFF. CDR3 nucleotide sequence: TGCAGTGCTAGCCGGGGAGGGGGACGGACTGAAGCTTTCTTT.

To note about this clonotype: It may be a read error: a sequence one base away is much more abundant. The J gene is TRBJ1-2, the V gene TRBV7-2; 9 bases match TRBD1. J gave up 8 bases and V 3 bases, and 7 bases lay outside the gene matches. Germline loops: CDR1 SGHTA, CDR2 FQGNSA. The CDR3 runs 14 residues. The CDR3 region has the DNA TGTGCCAGCAGCTTGGGACAGGGAAAGTTAGGCTACACCTTC. This translates into CASSLGQGKLGYTF. Full variable domain (remainder filled in from reference TRBV7-2 and TRBJ1-2): GAGVSQSPSNKVTEKGKDVELRCDPISGHTALYWYRQSLGQGLEFLIYFQGNSAPDKSGLPSDRFSAERTGGSVSTLTIQRTQQEDSAVYLCASSLGQGKLGYTFGSGTRLTVV.